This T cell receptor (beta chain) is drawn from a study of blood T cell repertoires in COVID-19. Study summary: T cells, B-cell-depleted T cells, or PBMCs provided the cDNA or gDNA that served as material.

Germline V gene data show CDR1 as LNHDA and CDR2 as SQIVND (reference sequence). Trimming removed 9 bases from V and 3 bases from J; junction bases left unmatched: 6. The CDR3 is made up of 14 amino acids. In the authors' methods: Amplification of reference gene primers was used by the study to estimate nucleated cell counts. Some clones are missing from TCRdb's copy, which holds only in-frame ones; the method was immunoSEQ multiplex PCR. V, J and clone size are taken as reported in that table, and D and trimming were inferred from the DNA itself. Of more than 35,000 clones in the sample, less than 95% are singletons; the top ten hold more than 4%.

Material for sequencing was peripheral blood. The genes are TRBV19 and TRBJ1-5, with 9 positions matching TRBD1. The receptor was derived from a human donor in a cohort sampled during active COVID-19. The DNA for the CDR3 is TGTGCCAGCAGGGGGACAGGGTTCAATCAGCCCCAGCATTTT. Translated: CASRGTGFNQPQHF.